A single sample is the source of the 15 T cell receptor beta chains below, sequenced in a study of metastatic and nonmetastatic thyroid tumors. The entire patient cohort was treatment-naive prior to thyroid surgery. With MiXCR, TCRdb reprocessed the PCR reads. Of about 39,000 clones listed, approximately 19% are singletons. Sample: blood. The origin of the receptors is a female donor with papillary thyroid cancer or a benign thyroid nodule (not recorded which). Some clones in this sample may be carry-over from other donors' samples.

The chain joins TRBV30 to TRBJ2-7, with 8 bases matching TRBD1. CDR1 is GTSNPN, CDR2 SVGIG, per germline (reference sequence). J gave up 6 bases and V 7 bases, and 11 bases lay outside the gene matches. The CDR3 totals 13 residues. CDR3 in amino acids: CAYPTGVIGEQYF. CDR3 nucleotides: TGTGCCTACCCGACAGGGGTGATTGGCGAGCAGTACTTC.

This clone was counted many times. This chain connects TRBV4-1 to TRBJ2-3, with D possibly TRBD2 on 6 matching bases. CDR3 size: 14 residues. CDR1 and CDR2 from the germline V gene are MGHRA and YSYEKL. The V gene lost 1 base and the J gene lost 2 bases, with 7 bases spanning the gap. The CDR3 loop reads CASSQAGLTDTQYF. CDR3 nucleotide sequence: TGCGCCAGCAGCCAAGCGGGACTCACAGATACGCAGTATTTT.

Details on this clone: A much larger clone lies one base from this, so it may be a read error. This chain joins TRBV9 and TRBJ2-2, with 11 bases identical to TRBD2. Germline CDR1 is SGDLS and CDR2 is YYNGEE. The CDR3 contains 18 residues. The chain's CDR3 is CAISVAHVLAGGIGELFF. The CDR3 bases are TGTGCCATCAGCGTAGCTCATGTGCTAGCGGGAGGTATCGGGGAGCTGTTTTTT.

This clone showed up many times. At one end, the junction sequence differs from germline, possibly due to a read error. This same CDR3 is encoded by further DNA sequences in the sample. The gene calls are TRBV5-8 and TRBJ2-7; D remains ambiguous. Germline values: CDR1 SGHTS, CDR2 YDEGEE. The CDR3 spans 12 residues. In nucleotides, the CDR3 is TGCGCCAGCAGCGACGTATCCTACGAGCAGTACTTC. It translates to CASSDVSYEQYF.

The chain is built from TRBV5-4 and TRBJ2-7; 8 bases line up with TRBD2. Germline CDR1 SGHNT, CDR2 YYREEE (reference sequence). J gave up 4 bases and V 4 bases, and 10 bases lay outside the gene matches. The CDR3 contains 15 residues. The CDR3 sequence: CASSTQTSVIYEQYF. CDR3 nucleotides: TGTGCCAGCAGCACCCAGACTAGCGTGATTTACGAGCAGTACTTC.

Points on this clone: Possible read error: a much larger clone is one base away. The CDR3 nucleotides are TGCAGCATATACTCCGGGACTAGACGAAATGAGCAGTTCTTC. It is translated as CSIYSGTRRNEQFF. This chain connects TRBV29-1 to TRBJ2-1; 8 bases agree with TRBD2. The CDR3 has 14 amino acids. Germline V CDR1 and CDR2: SQVTM, ANQGSEA. The junction had 13 bases not matched to a gene; V was cut back by 8 bases and J by 7 bases.

The table lists this clone with many counts. The chain joins TRBV5-4 to TRBJ1-2, with 8 bases that match TRBD1. The CDR3 spans 15 residues. Trimming removed 4 bases from V and 5 bases from J; junction bases left unmatched: 10. Germline CDR1 and CDR2: SGHNT and YYREEE (reference sequence). For the CDR3, the DNA is TGTGCCAGCAGCCCTACCTGGACAGGGCCGTATGGCTACACCTTC. Protein product: CASSPTWTGPYGYTF. The full variable domain, rest sourced from reference TRBV5-4 and TRBJ1-2, is ETGVTQSPTHLIKTRGQQVTLRCSSQSGHNTVSWYQQALGQGPQFIFQYYREEENGRGNFPPRFSGLQFPNYSSELNVNALELDDSALYLCASSPTWTGPYGYTFGSGTRLTVV.

This clone was seen repeatedly, ten times or more. This sequence joins TRBV28 and TRBJ2-7; D perhaps matches TRBD1 (6 bases). CDR1 MDHEN and CDR2 SYDVKM come from the germline V gene. The CDR3 is 15 residues long. The ends were cut back, 5 bases at V and 4 bases at J, with 18 bases in the middle. CDR3 in DNA: TGTGCCAGCAGTCCCACGGGAAGGGGGACATACGAGCAGTACTTC. Translation gives CASSPTGRGTYEQYF.

Ten or more counts support this clone. The rearrangement uses TRBV9 and TRBJ2-3; tentatively, D is TRBD1 or TRBD2 (5 bases each). Trimming removed 4 bases from V and 2 bases from J, with 14 bases in between. This CDR3 contains 15 residues. Germline V lookup: CDR1 SGDLS, CDR2 YYNGEE. CDR3 DNA sequence: TGTGCCAGCAGCTTATCCGGGACCGACACAGATACGCAGTATTTT. Translation gives CASSLSGTDTDTQYF.

This clone was found many times. V usage is TRBV5-1 and J usage is TRBJ2-5; D perhaps matches TRBD2 (5 bases). From germline, CDR1 is SGHRS and CDR2 YFSETQ. The CDR3 length is 16 residues. Trimming removed 3 bases at V and 1 base at J, with 16 bases between. CDR3 in DNA: TGCGCCAGCAGCTGGACGGGGATTGCGGGCCAAGAGACCCAGTACTTC. This translates into CASSWTGIAGQETQYF. Using reference TRBV5-1 and TRBJ2-5 for the parts outside the CDR3, the full variable domain is KAGVTQTPRYLIKTRGQQVTLSCSPISGHRSVSWYQQTPGQGLQFLFEYFSETQRNKGNFPGRFSGRQFSNSRSEMNVSTLELGDSALYLCASSWTGIAGQETQYFGPGTRLLVL.

This clone came up once. CDR3 DNA sequence: TGTGCCAGCAGCTTAGGGAGTGGCTACAATGAGCAGTTCTTC. Its translation is CASSLGSGYNEQFF. This rearrangement joins TRBV7-3 to TRBJ2-1; D might be TRBD2 (5 bases). The CDR3 loop spans 14 amino acids. Germline V gene sequence: CDR1 SGHTA, CDR2 FQGTGA. Trimming removed 2 bases at V and 3 bases at J, with 8 bases between.

This clone was seen only a few times. The chain couples TRBV28 to TRBJ2-5; D remains unclear. There are 14 residues in the CDR3. CDR1 is MDHEN and CDR2 is SYDVKM in the germline V gene. V lost 2 bases to trimming and J lost 7 bases, with 14 bases between them. Here the CDR3 reads CASSLLGLPWTQYF. CDR3 nucleotide sequence: TGTGCCAGCAGTTTACTGGGCTTACCGTGGACCCAGTACTTC.

The chain carries TRBV7-9 and TRBJ1-2; tentatively, D is TRBD1 (5 bases). Trimming stripped 5 bases from V and 6 bases from J, with 19 bases between. In germline, CDR1 is SEHNR, CDR2 FQNEAQ (reference sequence). The CDR3 covers 15 residues. Written as DNA, the CDR3 is TGTGCCAGCAGCCCCTCGGACATCTTAAGCAATGGCTACACCTTC. This sequence encodes CASSPSDILSNGYTF.

This clone was recorded a few times. This may be a read error: a much more frequent sequence differs by one nucleotide. Other DNA sequences within the sample encode an identical CDR3. V gene TRBV20-1 combines with J gene TRBJ1-2; no definite D call. The CDR3 spans 14 residues. Germline V gene lookup returns CDR1 DFQATT and CDR2 SNEGSKA (reference sequence). The CDR3 is CSAREEYNSFGYTF. CDR3 sequence (DNA): TGTAGTGCTAGAGAGGAGTACAACTCATTTGGCTACACCTTC.

The V and J genes are TRBV27 and TRBJ1-1, with unresolved D. Germline assignment: CDR1 MNHEY and CDR2 SMNVEV (reference sequence). Trimming removed 7 bases from V and 1 base from J, with 4 bases in between. The CDR3 totals 11 residues. This CDR3 reads CASKANTEAFF. The CDR3 DNA reads TGTGCCAGCAAGGCGAACACTGAAGCTTTCTTT.